Listed here are 27 T cell receptor beta chains from one sample, sequenced in a study of T cells after yellow fever vaccination. A single record per CDR3 protein comes from TCRdb applying MiXCR to the 5' RACE reads. The table includes some 120,000 distinct CDR3 sequences, more than 6.5% detected once. Sequences were derived from CD4+ T cells sorted from PBMCs, sampled 10 days after the first yellow fever vaccination. These receptors all stem from a man between 18 and 29 years old who received the YFV17D yellow fever vaccine.

This clonotype has just a few counts. This may arise from a read error, as a much more abundant clone is one base away. V gene TRBV5-4 combines with J gene TRBJ2-6; no clear D gene. The germline CDR1 and CDR2 sequences are SGHNT and YYREEE (reference sequence). This CDR3 has 15 residues. Trimming took 2 bases from V and 0 from J, leaving 6 bases between them. The CDR3 DNA reads TGTGCCAGCAGCTTAGACCTCTCTGGGGCCAACGTCCTGACTTTC. Its protein is CASSLDLSGANVLTF.

The chain carries TRBV20-1 and TRBJ2-3, with 13 bases that match TRBD2. The CDR3 is made up of 19 amino acids. Trimming removed 0 bases from V and 5 bases from J; junction bases left unmatched: 14. CDR1 is DFQATT and CDR2 is SNEGSKA in the germline V gene (reference sequence). This CDR3 reads CSARDQSTSGGAGLDTQYF. The CDR3 DNA follows: TGCAGTGCTAGAGATCAGAGTACTAGCGGGGGGGCAGGTTTAGATACGCAGTATTTT.

The chain has TRBV19 and TRBJ2-3; 7 positions match TRBD2. The CDR3 totals 16 residues. The V and J ends lost 5 bases and 2 bases, in that order; junction bases with no gene match: 10. Germline CDR1 reads LNHDA; CDR2 reads SQIVND (reference sequence). The CDR3 reads CASSHQGDYLTDTQYF. In DNA form, the CDR3 reads TGTGCCAGTAGTCACCAAGGGGACTACCTCACAGATACGCAGTATTTT.

This clonotype showed up many times. V and J are TRBV21-1 and TRBJ1-5; the DNA was not used to check the table's D call, TRBD1. TRBV21-1 is flagged as a pseudogene. This CDR3 has 20 residues. The CDR3 here is CASSKGSRDRDNGSNQPQHF. CDR3 nucleotides: TGTGCCAGCAGCAAGGGTAGCCGGGACAGGGACAACGGGAGCAATCAGCCCCAGCATTTT.

This clonotype was counted a few times. V is TRBV20-1 and J is TRBJ1-2; TRBD1 is a possible D gene (5 bases). CDR3 length: 14 residues. Germline lookup yields CDR1 DFQATT and CDR2 SNEGSKA (reference sequence). The germline V and J ends were trimmed by 3 bases and 4 bases, with 15 bases remaining between them. The CDR3 here is CSARDIYSLYGYTF. CDR3 coding DNA: TGCAGTGCTAGGGACATTTACAGCCTCTATGGCTACACCTTC.

Note on this clonotype: This could be a read error, since a much larger clone is one nucleotide away. The conserved closing phenylalanine or tryptophan is absent in this CDR3, likely reflecting a read error. The genes are TRBV20-1 and TRBJ1-2; no clear D gene. Trimming removed 3 bases from V and 3 bases from J, with 11 bases in between. In germline, CDR1 is DFQATT, CDR2 SNEGSKA (reference sequence). This CDR3 contains 13 residues. The CDR3 here is CSASRAPDYGYTL. CDR3 DNA sequence: TGCAGTGCTAGCCGGGCCCCCGACTATGGCTACACCCTC.

V gene TRBV6-1 combines with J gene TRBJ1-2; TRBD1 matches 12 bases. This CDR3 has 14 amino acids. The J segment lost 8 bases and the V segment lost 6 bases, leaving 7 bases of the junction unmatched. From germline, CDR1 is MNHNS and CDR2 SASEGT. CDR3: CASRTGTGGEGYTF. The DNA for the CDR3 is TGTGCCAGCAGAACCGGGACAGGGGGCGAAGGCTACACCTTC.

This clonotype turned up a few times. Here the CDR3 reads CATSRDSVGGWETQYF. The DNA for the CDR3 is TGTGCCACCAGCAGAGATTCGGTCGGGGGCTGGGAGACCCAGTACTTC. The V gene is TRBV15, the J gene TRBJ2-5; D tentatively reads TRBD1 or TRBD2 (6 bases each). The CDR3 is 16 amino acids. Germline lookup yields CDR1 LNHNV and CDR2 YYDKDF (reference sequence). V was cut by 0 bases and J by 5 bases, with 16 bases left in between.

This clonotype was counted many times. The rearrangement links TRBV18 to TRBJ2-4; 8 bases align to TRBD1. V was clipped by 3 bases and J by 2 bases; unmatched bases: 12. Germline loops: CDR1 KGHSH, CDR2 LQKENI. CDR3 size: 18 residues. The CDR3 DNA is TGTGCCAGCTCACCCCTAAGTGACAGGGGAGATTCCAAAAACATTCAGTACTTC. The encoded protein is CASSPLSDRGDSKNIQYF.

CDR3 protein: CSAASGANVLTF. In DNA, the CDR3 is TGCAGTGCGGCCTCTGGGGCCAACGTCCTGACTTTC. This chain connects TRBV20-1 to TRBJ2-6; unclear D gene. Trimming pared 6 bases from V and 0 bases from J, leaving 3 bases between. The CDR3 contains 12 residues. Germline lookup yields CDR1 DFQATT and CDR2 SNEGSKA (reference sequence).

Many counts were recorded for this clonotype. V is TRBV4-1 and J is TRBJ1-2; 10 nucleotides line up with TRBD1. In germline, CDR1 is MGHRA, CDR2 YSYEKL. Trimming cost V 0 bases and J 5 bases; bases outside gene matches: 12. This CDR3 region has 18 residues. The CDR3 sequence: CASSQDRGTGEIFYGYTF. DNA for the CDR3: TGCGCCAGCAGCCAAGACCGAGGGACAGGGGAAATTTTTTATGGCTACACCTTC.

This clonotype occurred many times. The rearrangement links TRBV2 to TRBJ1-2; D is possibly TRBD1 (5 bases). Germline V lookup: CDR1 SNHLY, CDR2 FYNNEI. The V end was cut by 6 bases, the J end by 0 bases, with 11 bases between. This CDR3 has 14 amino acids. In nucleotides, the CDR3 is TGTGCCAGCAGAGACGGACATACTAACTATGGCTACACCTTC. Translation gives CASRDGHTNYGYTF.

Ten or more counts support this clonotype. J is TRBJ2-5 and V is TRBV10-3, with 8 bases that match TRBD2. The junction had 3 bases not matched to a gene; V was cut back by 6 bases and J by 0 bases. CDR3 size: 14 residues. The germline CDR1 and CDR2 sequences are ENHRY and SYGVKD. The CDR3 reads CAIRRGADQETQYF. Here the CDR3 DNA reads TGTGCCATCAGGCGGGGGGCAGACCAAGAGACCCAGTACTTC.

This clonotype appeared many times. V usage is TRBV7-9 and J usage is TRBJ2-3; D not resolved. Trimming left V 6 bases short and J 0 bases short, with 10 bases between. Germline V gene data show CDR1 as SEHNR and CDR2 as FQNEAQ (reference sequence). The CDR3 extends over 14 amino acids. The CDR3 protein is CASRRVPSTDTQYF. The CDR3 DNA reads TGTGCCAGCAGGAGAGTACCTAGCACAGATACGCAGTATTTT.

This clonotype appeared many times. The limits of the CDR3 on the DNA are not certain, so only TCRdb's listed CDR3 is given. The rearrangement links TRBV12-3 or TRBV12-4 to TRBJ1-5; the table's D call, TRBD1, was not checked against the DNA. From its first to its last residue, the CDR3 has 13 amino acids. The CDR3: CASSFGAGQPQHF.

This clonotype occurred many times. The chain carries TRBV11-2 and TRBJ2-3; TRBD2 aligns across 8 bases. V dropped 3 bases and J dropped 0; count of bases not matched to a gene: 11. Germline V gene data show CDR1 as SGHAT and CDR2 as FQNNGV. The CDR3 is 18 amino acids. The CDR3 DNA follows: TGTGCCAGCAGCTTCTGGCGGGGGGCCGATATTAGCACAGATACGCAGTATTTT. This sequence encodes CASSFWRGADISTDTQYF.

This clonotype occurred many times. The rearrangement uses TRBV10-3 and TRBJ1-4; D gene uncertain. Germline V gene sequence: CDR1 ENHRY, CDR2 SYGVKD. The CDR3 sequence is 14 residues long. V was shortened by 5 bases and J by 0 bases, with 7 bases between the two germline ends. CDR3 DNA: TGTGCCATCAGTCAGACGGCAACTAATGAAAAACTGTTTTTT. This gives the protein CAISQTATNEKLFF.

This clonotype has at least ten counts. The rearrangement joins TRBV10-3 to TRBJ2-7; 9 bases are shared with TRBD1. The germline gives CDR1 ENHRY, CDR2 SYGVKD. The CDR3 covers 13 residues. The V segment lost 4 bases and the J segment 5 bases; nucleotides outside the gene matches: 3. The CDR3 is CAISVRQGDEQYF. For the CDR3, the DNA is TGTGCCATCAGTGTGAGACAGGGGGACGAGCAGTACTTC.

This clonotype occurred many times. The V call is TRBV12-3 or TRBV12-4, the J call TRBJ2-1; 13 nucleotides line up with TRBD2. The ends lost 6 bases at V and 3 bases at J; junction bases unmatched: 8. CDR3 length equals 17 residues. The CDR3 protein is CASSSGLAGAYYNEQFF. The CDR3 DNA is TGTGCCAGCAGCTCAGGACTAGCGGGGGCGTACTACAATGAGCAGTTCTTC.

At least ten counts were recorded for this clonotype. This chain joins TRBV6-4 and TRBJ2-1, with 12 bases that match TRBD2. Germline V gene lookup returns CDR1 MRHNA and CDR2 SNTAGT. The V segment lost 1 base and the J segment 10 bases; nucleotides outside the gene matches: 8. This CDR3 spans 16 amino acids. The CDR3 sequence is CASSDWASGGVEEQFF. CDR3 DNA sequence: TGTGCCAGCAGTGACTGGGCTAGCGGGGGGGTCGAAGAGCAGTTCTTC.

This clonotype occurred many times. This chain joins TRBV18 and TRBJ1-5, with D unresolved. The CDR3 contains 16 residues. Germline-derived CDR1 and CDR2 are KGHSH and LQKENI. V lost 5 bases to trimming and J lost 2 bases, with 16 bases between them. The chain's CDR3 is CASSETGMSGNQPQHF. CDR3 nucleotide sequence: TGTGCCAGCTCAGAAACCGGGATGTCGGGCAATCAGCCCCAGCATTTT.

This clonotype was recorded at least ten times. The rearrangement links TRBV12-3 or TRBV12-4 to TRBJ1-2; no reliable D call. V gave up 2 bases and J gave up 8 bases, with 9 bases separating them. The CDR3 contains 12 residues. The CDR3 loop is CASSLHDEGYTF. The CDR3 DNA reads TGTGCCAGCAGTTTACATGACGAGGGCTACACCTTC.

This clonotype came up many times. The chain links TRBV7-6 to TRBJ1-2; D is ambiguous. CDR3 length: 15 amino acids. V was cut by 1 base and J by 8 bases, with 17 bases left in between. Germline-derived CDR1 and CDR2 are SGHVS and FNYEAQ. CDR3 nucleotides: TGTGCCAGCAGCTTAGGAGGCGGAGAAACAAGGGGCTACACCTTC. This gives the protein CASSLGGGETRGYTF.

In its sample, this clonotype was seen many times. The V gene is TRBV5-1, the J gene TRBJ2-7; weak D call: TRBD2 (6 bases). Between the trimmed V and J ends, which lost 0 bases and 6 bases, there was a span of 13 bases. The length of the CDR3 is 14 residues. Per germline, CDR1 SGHRS and CDR2 YFSETQ. CDR3: CASSLGDLGAEQYV. The CDR3 DNA sequence: TGCGCCAGCAGCTTGGGGGACTTGGGCGCCGAGCAGTACGTC.

The sample holds many counts of this clonotype. The chain employs TRBV6-5 and TRBJ1-2, with D tentatively TRBD1 (6 bases). The CDR3 is made up of 13 amino acids. CDR1 is MNHEY and CDR2 is SVGAGI in the germline V gene. V lost 0 bases, J lost 7 bases, and 9 bases lay in between. The CDR3 DNA reads TGTGCCAGCAGTTACTCCAGGGGCCGTGGCTACACCTTC. It codes for CASSYSRGRGYTF.

This clonotype has just a few counts. The chain couples TRBV11-2 to TRBJ1-2; 12 positions agree with TRBD1. Germline V CDR1 and CDR2: SGHAT, FQNNGV. The J segment lost 4 bases and the V segment lost 7 bases, leaving 7 bases of the junction unmatched. This CDR3 has 15 amino acids. As DNA, the CDR3 is TGTGCCAGCACCCCAGGGACAGGGGGCGGCTATGGCTACACCTTC. Its protein product is CASTPGTGGGYGYTF. The whole variable domain, filled in from reference TRBV11-2 and TRBJ1-2, reads EAGVAQSPRYKIIEKRQSVAFWCNPISGHATLYWYQQILGQGPKLLIQFQNNGVVDDSQLPKDRFSAERLKGVDSTLKIQPAKLEDSAVYLCASTPGTGGGYGYTFGSGTRLTVV.

This clonotype was seen only a few times. This chain joins TRBV12-5 and TRBJ1-2, with D unclear. CDR1 is LGHNT, CDR2 FRNRAP, per germline. There are 14 residues in the CDR3. The V end lost 4 bases, the J end lost 7 bases, and 16 bases lay between the germline ends. The CDR3 loop is CASGSRPGGIGYTF. As DNA, the CDR3 is TGTGCTAGTGGTTCCCGGCCGGGAGGGATTGGCTACACCTTC.